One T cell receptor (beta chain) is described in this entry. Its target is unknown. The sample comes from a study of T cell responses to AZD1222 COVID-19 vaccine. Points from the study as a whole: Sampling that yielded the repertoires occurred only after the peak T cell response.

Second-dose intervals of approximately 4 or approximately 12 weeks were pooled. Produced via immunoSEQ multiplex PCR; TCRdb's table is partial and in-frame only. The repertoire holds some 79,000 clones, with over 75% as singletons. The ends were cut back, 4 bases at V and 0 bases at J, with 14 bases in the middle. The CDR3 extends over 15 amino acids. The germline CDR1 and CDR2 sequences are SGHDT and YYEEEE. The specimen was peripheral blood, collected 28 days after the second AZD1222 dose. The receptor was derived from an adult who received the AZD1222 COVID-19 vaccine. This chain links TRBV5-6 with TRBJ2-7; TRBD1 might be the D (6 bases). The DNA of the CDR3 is TGTGCCAGCAGCCTCGGTCCGGACAGCTCCTACGAGCAGTACTTC. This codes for CASSLGPDSSYEQYF.